Below, one T cell receptor beta chain is given with its context. The data originate from a study of blood T cell repertoires in COVID-19. Study details: Samples taken during acute and convalescent COVID-19 were collected in the United States, Italy and Spain. In each case, the material was cDNA or gDNA derived from T cells, B-cell-depleted T cells, or PBMCs.

Source study methods: Reference gene primer amplification gave estimated nucleated cell counts. TCRdb keeps only in-frame clones here, not all; method: immunoSEQ multiplex PCR. That table supplies the V and J calls and clone size; D and trimming were determined from the DNA. The repertoire holds approximately 120,000 clones, approximately 86% seen once, with approximately 20% in the top ten. The specimen was peripheral blood. The receptor comes from a woman aged 50 to 60 who had recovered from COVID-19.

The CDR3 loop reads CASSQEDNTRLYSNQPQHF. The CDR3 DNA follows: TGCGCCAGCAGCCAAGAGGACAACACGAGACTTTATAGCAATCAGCCCCAGCATTTT. The rearrangement joins TRBV4-1 to TRBJ1-5, with D perhaps matching TRBD1 (5 bases). This CDR3 is 19 amino acids long. V was shortened by 0 bases and J by 0 bases, with 18 bases between the two germline ends. Germline values: CDR1 MGHRA, CDR2 YSYEKL.